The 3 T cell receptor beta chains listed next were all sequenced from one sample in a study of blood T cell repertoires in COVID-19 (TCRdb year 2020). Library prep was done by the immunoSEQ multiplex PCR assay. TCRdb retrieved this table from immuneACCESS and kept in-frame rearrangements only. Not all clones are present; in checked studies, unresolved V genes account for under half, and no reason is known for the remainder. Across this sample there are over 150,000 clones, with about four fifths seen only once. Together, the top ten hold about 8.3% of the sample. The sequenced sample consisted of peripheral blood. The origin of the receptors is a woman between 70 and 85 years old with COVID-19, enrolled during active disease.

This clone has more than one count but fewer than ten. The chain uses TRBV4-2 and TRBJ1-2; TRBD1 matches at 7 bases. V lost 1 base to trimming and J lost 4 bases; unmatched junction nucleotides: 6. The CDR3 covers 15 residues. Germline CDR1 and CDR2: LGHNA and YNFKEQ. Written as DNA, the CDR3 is TGTGCCAGCAGCCAAGCCGACAGGGACGGCTATGGCTACACCTTC. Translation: CASSQADRDGYGYTF.

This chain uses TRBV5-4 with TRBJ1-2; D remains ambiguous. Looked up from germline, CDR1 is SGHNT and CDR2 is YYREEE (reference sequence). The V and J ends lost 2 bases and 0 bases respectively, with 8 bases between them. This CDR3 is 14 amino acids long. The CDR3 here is CASSLPVPNYGYTF. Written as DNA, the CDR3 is TGTGCCAGCAGCTTACCGGTCCCTAACTATGGCTACACCTTC.

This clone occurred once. As DNA, the CDR3 is TGCGCCAGCAGCTTCAATGGACAGGGGGGTCAGCCCCAGCATTTT. Encoded protein: CASSFNGQGGQPQHF. This chain joins TRBV5-1 and TRBJ1-5, with 10 bases that match TRBD1. Looked up from germline, CDR1 is SGHRS and CDR2 is YFSETQ. Losses at the gene ends were 2 bases for V and 6 bases for J; bases not matched to a gene: 5. The CDR3 consists of 15 residues.